The 12 T cell receptor beta chains given below trace back to one sample, sequenced in a study of technical replicates of blood from several donors. Using immunoSEQ multiplex PCR, the repertoire was profiled, and TCRdb retains in-frame clones only, with some absent. Here the sample spans 55,000 to 75,000 clones, around 86% being singletons. Material for sequencing was PBMCs. All receptors come from a human donor in good health. Some clones in this sample may be carry-over from other donors' samples.

This chain links TRBV30 with TRBJ2-5, with a weak D call TRBD2 (5 bases). The V and J ends lost 0 bases and 1 base respectively, with 9 bases between them. The CDR3 is 14 residues long. Germline assignment: CDR1 GTSNPN and CDR2 SVGIG (reference sequence). Here the CDR3 reads CAWSVGGGQETQYF. CDR3 DNA: TGTGCCTGGAGTGTGGGTGGAGGCCAAGAGACCCAGTACTTC.

V is TRBV5-1 and J is TRBJ2-1; D is unresolved. Germline CDR1 and CDR2: SGHRS and YFSETQ. The length of the CDR3 is 16 residues. Trimming took off 0 bases at V and 0 bases at J, with 10 bases between the two ends. As DNA, the CDR3 is TGCGCCAGCAGCTTGGGTGTCAGTCTCTCCTACAATGAGCAGTTCTTC. Its protein product is CASSLGVSLSYNEQFF.

The chain couples TRBV6-6 to TRBJ1-3; 7 nucleotides align to TRBD1. The germline V gene encodes CDR1 MNHNY and CDR2 SVGAGI (reference sequence). With 2 bases clipped from V and 4 bases from J, the junction kept 5 bases outside the gene matches. This CDR3 contains 15 residues. The CDR3 is CASSYETGQGNTIYF. The CDR3 bases are TGTGCCAGCAGTTACGAGACAGGGCAAGGAAACACCATATATTTT.

The gene calls are TRBV5-1 and TRBJ1-2; TRBD1 is a possible D gene (5 bases). The CDR3 spans 14 residues. Trimming took 0 bases from V and 8 from J, leaving 14 bases between them. Germline CDR1 reads SGHRS; CDR2 reads YFSETQ. DNA of the CDR3: TGCGCCAGCAGCTTGGACCAGGGTACGCTCGGCTACACCTTC. Protein: CASSLDQGTLGYTF.

This chain uses TRBV5-6 with TRBJ2-7; 7 nucleotides match TRBD2. The germline V gene encodes CDR1 SGHDT and CDR2 YYEEEE. The CDR3 sequence is 13 residues long. The J segment lost 3 bases and the V segment lost 5 bases, leaving 5 bases of the junction unmatched. The CDR3 is CASRRTSYYEQYF. The CDR3 DNA is TGTGCCAGCAGACGGACTAGTTACTACGAGCAGTACTTC.

This chain uses TRBV5-1 with TRBJ1-2; D is possibly TRBD1 (6 bases). In germline, CDR1 is SGHRS, CDR2 YFSETQ. The CDR3 is 15 residues long. Trimming stripped 1 base from V and 4 bases from J, with 14 bases between. CDR3 sequence: CASSLNTGQVYGYTF. The CDR3 DNA is TGCGCCAGCAGCTTGAATACAGGGCAAGTCTATGGCTACACCTTC.

The V and J genes are TRBV6-6 and TRBJ2-7; TRBD1 is a possible D gene (6 bases). V lost 6 bases and J lost 9, with 12 bases in between. Germline V gene data show CDR1 as MNHNY and CDR2 as SVGAGI (reference sequence). The CDR3 length is 11 residues. The CDR3 DNA sequence: TGTGCCAGCAGCTCTCAGGGGTCGCAGTACTTC. It codes for CASSSQGSQYF.

In the case of this clone: At the DNA level, this CDR3 is encoded by other sequences in the same sample as well. The chain links TRBV5-1 to TRBJ2-6; D possibly corresponds to TRBD2 (6 bases). This CDR3 is built from 14 residues. CDR1 SGHRS and CDR2 YFSETQ come from the germline V gene. V was clipped by 7 bases and J by 4 bases, with 12 bases between them. CDR3 bases: TGCGCCAGCGCGGGGCAAAGGGGGGCCAACGTCCTGACTTTC. Its translation: CASAGQRGANVLTF.

The CDR3 DNA follows: TGTGCCAGCAGCATATACGGGGAGCAGTTCTTC. The encoded protein is CASSIYGEQFF. V and J are TRBV7-8 and TRBJ2-1; D uncertain. Germline V lookup: CDR1 SGHVS, CDR2 FQNEAQ. Trimming stripped 5 bases from V and 10 bases from J, with 9 bases between. This CDR3 is built from 11 residues.

The chain employs TRBV6-1 and TRBJ2-7; a weak D match, TRBD1 (6 bases). Trimming shortened V by 1 base and J by 3 bases, and 16 bases separated the two germline ends. This CDR3 has 16 residues. Germline values: CDR1 MNHNS, CDR2 SASEGT. The CDR3 here is CASSEEVGRGYYEQYF. CDR3 bases: TGTGCCAGCAGTGAAGAGGTAGGCAGGGGCTACTACGAGCAGTACTTC.

This chain uses TRBV27 with TRBJ1-3; D possibly corresponds to TRBD1 (6 bases). In germline, CDR1 is MNHEY, CDR2 SMNVEV (reference sequence). V was trimmed by 5 bases and J by 2 bases, leaving 13 bases between them. The CDR3 length is 15 residues. The CDR3 protein is CASSNRVPPGNTIYF. CDR3 bases: TGTGCCAGCAGTAACAGGGTCCCACCTGGAAACACCATATATTTT.

The rearrangement joins TRBV4-1 to TRBJ1-5; tentative D call: TRBD1 (6 bases). CDR1 and CDR2 from the germline V gene are MGHRA and YSYEKL. The CDR3 length is 14 residues. Trimming removed 5 bases at V and 3 bases at J, with 11 bases between. CDR3 amino acids: CASSTGLFNQPQHF. The DNA for the CDR3 is TGCGCCAGCAGCACAGGGTTATTCAATCAGCCCCAGCATTTT.